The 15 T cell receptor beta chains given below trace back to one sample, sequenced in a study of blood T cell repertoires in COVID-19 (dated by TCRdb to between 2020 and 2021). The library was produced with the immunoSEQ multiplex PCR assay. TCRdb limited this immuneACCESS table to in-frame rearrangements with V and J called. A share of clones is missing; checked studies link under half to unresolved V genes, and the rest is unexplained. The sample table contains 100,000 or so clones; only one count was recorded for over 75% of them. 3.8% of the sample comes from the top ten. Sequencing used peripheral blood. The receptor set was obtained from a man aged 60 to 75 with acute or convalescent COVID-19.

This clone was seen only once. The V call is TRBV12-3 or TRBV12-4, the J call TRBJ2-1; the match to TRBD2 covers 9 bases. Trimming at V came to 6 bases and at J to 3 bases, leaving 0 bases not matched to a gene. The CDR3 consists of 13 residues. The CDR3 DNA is TGTGCCAGCAGGACTAGCGGCTACAATGAGCAGTTCTTC. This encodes CASRTSGYNEQFF.

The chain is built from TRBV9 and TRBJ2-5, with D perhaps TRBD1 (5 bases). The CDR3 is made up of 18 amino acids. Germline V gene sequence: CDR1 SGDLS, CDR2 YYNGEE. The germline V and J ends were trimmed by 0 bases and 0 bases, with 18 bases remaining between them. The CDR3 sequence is CASSVAKGQGRYQETQYF. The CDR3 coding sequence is TGTGCCAGCAGCGTAGCTAAGGGTCAGGGCCGGTACCAAGAGACCCAGTACTTC.

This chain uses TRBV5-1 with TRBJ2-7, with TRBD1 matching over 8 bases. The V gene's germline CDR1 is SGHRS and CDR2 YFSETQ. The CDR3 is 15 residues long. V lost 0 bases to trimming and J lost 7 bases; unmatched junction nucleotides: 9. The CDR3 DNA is TGCGCCAGCAGCTTGGAAGCTGGACAGGGAAGGGAGCAGTACTTC. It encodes CASSLEAGQGREQYF.

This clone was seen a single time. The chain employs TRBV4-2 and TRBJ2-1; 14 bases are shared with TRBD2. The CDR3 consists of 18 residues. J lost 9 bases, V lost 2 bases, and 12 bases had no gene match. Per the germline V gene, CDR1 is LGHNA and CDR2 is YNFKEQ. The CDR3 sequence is CASSQFLGTSGRRSEQFF. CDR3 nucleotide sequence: TGTGCCAGCAGCCAATTCCTTGGGACTAGCGGGAGAAGGAGTGAGCAGTTCTTC.

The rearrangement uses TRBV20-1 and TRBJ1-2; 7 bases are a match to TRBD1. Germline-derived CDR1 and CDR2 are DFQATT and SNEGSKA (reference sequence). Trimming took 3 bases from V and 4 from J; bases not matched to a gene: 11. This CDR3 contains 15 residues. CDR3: CSASLRQGLFYGYTF. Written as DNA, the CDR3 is TGCAGTGCTAGTCTACGACAGGGCCTCTTCTATGGCTACACCTTC.

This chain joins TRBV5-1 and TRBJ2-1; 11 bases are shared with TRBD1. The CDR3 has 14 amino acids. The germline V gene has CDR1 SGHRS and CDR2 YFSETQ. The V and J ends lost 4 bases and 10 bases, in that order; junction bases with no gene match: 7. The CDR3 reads CASSAGTGGNEQFF. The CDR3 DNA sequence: TGCGCCAGCAGCGCCGGGACAGGGGGTAACGAGCAGTTCTTC.

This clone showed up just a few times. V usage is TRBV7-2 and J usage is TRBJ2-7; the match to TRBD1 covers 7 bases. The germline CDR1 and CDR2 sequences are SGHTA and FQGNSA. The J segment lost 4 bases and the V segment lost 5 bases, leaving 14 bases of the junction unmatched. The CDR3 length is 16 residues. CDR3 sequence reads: CASSPSAGGVEYEQYF. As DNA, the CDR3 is TGTGCCAGCAGCCCCTCCGCAGGGGGTGTGGAATACGAGCAGTACTTC.

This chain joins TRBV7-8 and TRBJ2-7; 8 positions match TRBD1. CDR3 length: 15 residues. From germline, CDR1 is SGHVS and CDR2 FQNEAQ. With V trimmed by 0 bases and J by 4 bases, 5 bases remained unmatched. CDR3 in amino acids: CASSLAPGQEYEQYF. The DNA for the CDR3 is TGTGCCAGCAGCTTAGCCCCGGGACAGGAGTACGAGCAGTACTTC.

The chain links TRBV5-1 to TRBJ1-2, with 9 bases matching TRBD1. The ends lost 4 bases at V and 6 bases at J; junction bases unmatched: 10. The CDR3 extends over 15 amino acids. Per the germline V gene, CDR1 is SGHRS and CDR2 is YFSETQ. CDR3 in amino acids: CASSTLTGGTDGYTF. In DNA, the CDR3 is TGCGCCAGCAGCACCTTGACAGGGGGAACAGATGGCTACACCTTC.

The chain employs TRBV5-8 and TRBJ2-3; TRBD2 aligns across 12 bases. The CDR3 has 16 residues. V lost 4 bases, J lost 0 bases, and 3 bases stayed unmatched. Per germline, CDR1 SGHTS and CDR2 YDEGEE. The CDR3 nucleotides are TGTGCCAGCAGCACCGGGACTAGCGGGAGCACAGATACGCAGTATTTT. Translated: CASSTGTSGSTDTQYF.

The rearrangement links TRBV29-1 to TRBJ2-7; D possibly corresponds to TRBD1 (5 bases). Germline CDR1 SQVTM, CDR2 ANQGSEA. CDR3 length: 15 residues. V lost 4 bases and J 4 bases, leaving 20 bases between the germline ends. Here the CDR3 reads CSVGVRQGARYEQYF. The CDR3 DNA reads TGCAGCGTTGGTGTGCGGCAGGGTGCGAGGTACGAGCAGTACTTC.

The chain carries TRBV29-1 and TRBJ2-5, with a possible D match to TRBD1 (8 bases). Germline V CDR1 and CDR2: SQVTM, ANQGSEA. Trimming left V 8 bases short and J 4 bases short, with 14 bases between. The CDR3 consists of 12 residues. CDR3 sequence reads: CSPDREGETQYF. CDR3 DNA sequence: TGCAGCCCGGACAGGGAGGGAGAGACCCAGTACTTC.

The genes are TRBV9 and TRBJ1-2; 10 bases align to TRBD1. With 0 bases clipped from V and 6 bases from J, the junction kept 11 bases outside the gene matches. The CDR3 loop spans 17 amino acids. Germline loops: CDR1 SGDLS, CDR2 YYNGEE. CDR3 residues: CASSVAGQGLVVDGYTF. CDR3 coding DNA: TGTGCCAGCAGCGTAGCGGGACAGGGGCTTGTGGTAGATGGCTACACCTTC.

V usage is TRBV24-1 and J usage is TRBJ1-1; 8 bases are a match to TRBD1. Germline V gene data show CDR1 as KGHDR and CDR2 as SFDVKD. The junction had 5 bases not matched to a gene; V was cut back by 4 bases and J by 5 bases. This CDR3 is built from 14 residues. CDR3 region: CATSETGVGTEAFF. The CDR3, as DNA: TGTGCCACCAGTGAGACAGGGGTTGGGACTGAAGCTTTCTTT.

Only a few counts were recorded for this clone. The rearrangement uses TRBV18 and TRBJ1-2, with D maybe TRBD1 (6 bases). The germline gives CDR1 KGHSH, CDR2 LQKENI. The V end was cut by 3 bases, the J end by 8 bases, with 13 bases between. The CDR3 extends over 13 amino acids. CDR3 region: CASSPVQGDGYTF. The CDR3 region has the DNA TGTGCCAGCTCACCGGTACAGGGAGACGGCTACACCTTC.